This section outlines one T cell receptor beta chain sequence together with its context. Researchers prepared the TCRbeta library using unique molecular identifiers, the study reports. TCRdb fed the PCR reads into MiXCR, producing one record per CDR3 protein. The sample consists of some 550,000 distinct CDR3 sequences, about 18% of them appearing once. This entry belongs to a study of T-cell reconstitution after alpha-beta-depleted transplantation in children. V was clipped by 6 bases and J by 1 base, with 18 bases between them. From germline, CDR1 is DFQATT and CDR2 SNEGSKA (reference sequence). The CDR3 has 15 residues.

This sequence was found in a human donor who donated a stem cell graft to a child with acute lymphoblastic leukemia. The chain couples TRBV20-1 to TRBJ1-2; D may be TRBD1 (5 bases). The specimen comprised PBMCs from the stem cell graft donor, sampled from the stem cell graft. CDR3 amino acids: CSALIPTALNYGYTF. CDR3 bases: TGCAGTGCCTTAATACCGACAGCCCTTAACTATGGCTACACCTTC.